These 25 T cell receptor beta chains were all obtained from the same sample, sequenced in a study of human T cells and chemical hapten exposure. Researchers extracted total RNA from unfractionated whole blood. TCRdb reprocessed the 5' RACE reads via MiXCR and lists one record per CDR3 protein. Of some 150,000 distinct CDR3 sequences listed, around 4% were seen once; the top ten hold 1.3% to 1.5%. These TCRs come from a female donor in good health.

This clonotype appeared many times. CDR3 sequence: CASSALGSGANVLTF. CDR3 nucleotides: TGTGCCAGCTCCGCCCTCGGCTCCGGGGCCAACGTCCTGACTTTC. This chain connects TRBV18 to TRBJ2-6, with no clear D. Germline V lookup: CDR1 KGHSH, CDR2 LQKENI. This CDR3 has 15 amino acids. With 6 bases removed from V and 4 bases from J, the gap between germline ends came to 13 bases.

This clonotype was observed at least ten times. V is TRBV9 and J is TRBJ1-4; D not resolved. The CDR3 loop spans 13 amino acids. Germline lookup yields CDR1 SGDLS and CDR2 YYNGEE. Trimming took off 0 bases at V and 4 bases at J, with 4 bases between the two ends. CDR3 nucleotide sequence: TGTGCCAGCAGCGTAGATAGTAATGAAAAACTGTTTTTT. Its translation is CASSVDSNEKLFF. Supplemented by reference TRBV9 and TRBJ1-4, the full variable domain reads DSGVTQTPKHLITATGQRVTLRCSPRSGDLSVYWYQQSLDQGLQFLIQYYNGEERAKGNILERFSAQQFPDLHSELNLSSLELGDSALYFCASSVDSNEKLFFGSGTQLSVL.

The table lists this clonotype with many counts. The chain uses TRBV2 and TRBJ2-2; perhaps D is TRBD1 or TRBD2 (5 bases each). Trimming left V 3 bases short and J 4 bases short, with 15 bases between. The CDR3 covers 16 residues. Germline values: CDR1 SNHLY, CDR2 FYNNEI. CDR3 nucleotides: TGTGCCAGCAGTGAGGTGCAGGGTGGGGGCACCGGGGAGCTGTTTTTT. Translated: CASSEVQGGGTGELFF.

This clonotype was counted ten times or more. V and J are TRBV19 and TRBJ2-1; D unclear. The CDR3 consists of 14 residues. The V gene lost 7 bases and the J gene lost 8 bases, with 18 bases spanning the gap. Per the germline V gene, CDR1 is LNHDA and CDR2 is SQIVND (reference sequence). The DNA of the CDR3 is TGTGCCAGTAACACCGCCCTGGTAGTCGATGAGCAGTTCTTC. Protein: CASNTALVVDEQFF.

This clonotype was counted many times. The rearrangement joins TRBV3-1 to TRBJ2-3; 15 nucleotides line up with TRBD2. This CDR3 spans 21 amino acids. Per germline, CDR1 LGHDT and CDR2 YNNKEL (reference sequence). V trimming: 4 bases; J trimming: 0 bases; junction bases outside the gene matches: 14. The CDR3 region is CASSRGLAGGPTPSSTDTQYF. The CDR3 nucleotides read TGTGCCAGCAGCCGGGGACTAGCGGGGGGTCCTACCCCCTCGAGCACAGATACGCAGTATTTT.

This clonotype was picked up many times. The chain employs TRBV6-5 and TRBJ1-2, with D unresolved. There are 14 residues in the CDR3. CDR1 and CDR2 (germline): MNHEY, SVGAGI. The V end was cut by 0 bases, the J end by 0 bases, with 5 bases between. Written as DNA, the CDR3 is TGTGCCAGCAGTTACTCGAGATCTAACTATGGCTACACCTTC. Translation gives CASSYSRSNYGYTF.

In its sample, this clonotype was seen many times. The chain joins TRBV5-1 to TRBJ2-3; 10 bases map to TRBD2. The trim removed 5 bases at V and 3 bases at J, leaving 3 bases unmatched. The CDR3 has 14 residues. Germline V gives CDR1 SGHRS, CDR2 YFSETQ. This CDR3 reads CASRELAGTDTQYF. DNA for the CDR3: TGCGCCAGCAGGGAACTAGCGGGGACAGATACGCAGTATTTT.

This chain connects TRBV19 to TRBJ2-6; 9 bases match TRBD2. Germline CDR1 LNHDA, CDR2 SQIVND (reference sequence). The CDR3 runs 16 residues. V dropped 7 bases and J dropped 2; count of bases not matched to a gene: 6. The CDR3 DNA is TGTGCCAGTACCCCGCGGGGGGGAACTGGGGCCAACGTCCTGACTTTC. This translates into CASTPRGGTGANVLTF.

The chain uses TRBV20-1 and TRBJ1-1; D remains ambiguous. The CDR3 loop spans 13 amino acids. V was pared by 5 bases and J by 5 bases, with 15 bases between. Germline V gene data show CDR1 as DFQATT and CDR2 as SNEGSKA (reference sequence). CDR3 sequence (DNA): TGCAGTGCTGCCTTCGTCCTCCCGACTGAAGCTTTCTTT. Protein product: CSAAFVLPTEAFF.

This clonotype came up many times. The rearrangement links TRBV6-2 or TRBV6-3 to TRBJ2-4; D might be TRBD1 (5 bases). Deletions cut 3 bases from V and 0 bases from J, with 15 bases between. Germline V gene data show CDR1 as MNHEY and CDR2 as SVGEGT. The CDR3 runs to 17 residues. CDR3 sequence: CASSYAPDTLAKNIQYF. The CDR3 coding sequence is TGTGCCAGCAGTTATGCCCCGGACACGTTAGCCAAAAACATTCAGTACTTC.

This clonotype was seen ten or more times. The V gene is TRBV11-2, the J gene TRBJ2-3, with D unclear. Germline V gene data show CDR1 as SGHAT and CDR2 as FQNNGV. Between the trimmed V and J ends, which lost 0 bases and 2 bases, there was a span of 15 bases. The CDR3 spans 17 residues. The CDR3 DNA reads as TGTGCCAGCAGCTTAGATGGACCGGGCCCCACCACAGATACGCAGTATTTT. It specifies CASSLDGPGPTTDTQYF.

This clonotype was recorded at least ten times. This CDR3 reads CASSLAATPETQYF. The CDR3 DNA reads TGCGCCAGCAGCTTGGCAGCAACCCCAGAGACCCAGTACTTC. This chain uses TRBV5-1 with TRBJ2-5; no reliable D call. This CDR3 is built from 14 residues. V was cut by 0 bases and J by 4 bases, with 10 bases left in between. Germline V gives CDR1 SGHRS, CDR2 YFSETQ.

The chain links TRBV5-4 to TRBJ2-2, with a tentative D call TRBD2 (6 bases). Germline lookup yields CDR1 SGHNT and CDR2 YYREEE (reference sequence). V shed 4 bases and J shed 6 bases, with 16 bases lying between them. CDR3 length: 15 amino acids. CDR3 in DNA: TGTGCCAGCAGCGCTACGGGGGTCATCCCCGGGGAGCTGTTTTTT. Its protein product is CASSATGVIPGELFF. Looking up the rest from reference TRBV5-4 and TRBJ2-2 gives the full variable domain: ETGVTQSPTHLIKTRGQQVTLRCSSQSGHNTVSWYQQALGQGPQFIFQYYREEENGRGNFPPRFSGLQFPNYSSELNVNALELDDSALYLCASSATGVIPGELFFGEGSRLTVL.

Ten or more counts support this clonotype. The J gene is TRBJ1-2, the V gene TRBV7-2; 7 bases match TRBD1. This CDR3 spans 16 amino acids. V lost 0 bases to trimming and J lost 6 bases; unmatched junction nucleotides: 10. CDR1 SGHTA and CDR2 FQGNSA come from the germline V gene. The CDR3 DNA reads as TGTGCCAGCAGCTTAGCGCCCTTCGGACAGGATCATGGCTACACCTTC. This sequence encodes CASSLAPFGQDHGYTF. The full variable domain, its missing parts supplied by reference TRBV7-2 and TRBJ1-2, is GAGVSQSPSNKVTEKGKDVELRCDPISGHTALYWYRQSLGQGLEFLIYFQGNSAPDKSGLPSDRFSAERTGGSVSTLTIQRTQQEDSAVYLCASSLAPFGQDHGYTFGSGTRLTVV.

The sample holds many counts of this clonotype. The CDR3, as DNA: TGTGCCAGCAGCTTAATGGCGGGCGGAGCACGAGCTTTCTTT. Protein sequence: CASSLMAGGARAFF. The rearrangement joins TRBV7-8 to TRBJ1-1; D is ambiguous. Trimming took off 2 bases at V and 10 bases at J, with 17 bases between the two ends. CDR1 is SGHVS, CDR2 FQNEAQ, per germline. The CDR3 spans 14 residues.

This clonotype was seen many times. J is TRBJ1-2 and V is TRBV29-1; 10 positions agree with TRBD1. CDR1 and CDR2 from the germline V gene are SQVTM and ANQGSEA. The CDR3 extends over 15 amino acids. Unmatched junction bases numbered 16, after V lost 7 bases and J lost 8 bases. The CDR3 is CSAGGLGDRGRGYTF. The DNA for the CDR3 is TGCAGCGCGGGGGGCCTTGGGGACAGGGGACGGGGCTACACCTTC.

This clonotype was counted many times. The rearrangement joins TRBV20-1 to TRBJ2-1; TRBD2 matches 10 bases. J was trimmed by 6 bases and V by 5 bases; bases with no gene match: 7. Germline lookup yields CDR1 DFQATT and CDR2 SNEGSKA (reference sequence). This CDR3 region has 14 residues. In DNA, the CDR3 is TGCAGTGCTCGGAGCGGGGGGGCCATCAATGAGCAGTTCTTC. This codes for CSARSGGAINEQFF.

Ten or more counts support this clonotype. This chain uses TRBV20-1 with TRBJ2-7, with TRBD2 matching over 8 bases. Trimming cost V 1 base and J 6 bases; bases outside gene matches: 14. Germline V gives CDR1 DFQATT, CDR2 SNEGSKA (reference sequence). CDR3 size: 16 residues. The CDR3 loop is CSARVFKRGIFPEQYF. As DNA, the CDR3 is TGCAGTGCTAGAGTGTTTAAGCGGGGGATCTTCCCCGAGCAGTACTTC.

This clonotype was counted ten times or more. This chain joins TRBV6-5 and TRBJ1-1; D gene ambiguous. V gave up 6 bases and J gave up 6 bases, with 11 bases separating them. CDR1 is MNHEY, CDR2 SVGAGI, per germline. The CDR3 is 12 residues long. CDR3: CASSRGWAEAFF. CDR3 nucleotides: TGTGCCAGCAGCAGAGGCTGGGCTGAAGCTTTCTTT.

This clonotype was picked up a small number of times. This may be a read error: a much more frequent sequence differs by one nucleotide. This chain connects TRBV28 to TRBJ1-5; D perhaps matches TRBD1 (5 bases). With 4 bases removed from V and 1 base from J, the gap between germline ends came to 17 bases. The CDR3 runs 17 residues. CDR1 is MDHEN and CDR2 is SYDVKM in the germline V gene. The CDR3, as DNA: TGTGCCAGCAGTTCCCCAGACAGAATGAGAAGCAATCAGCCCCAGCATTTT. This encodes CASSSPDRMRSNQPQHF.

This clonotype was recorded at least ten times. The chain links TRBV6-2 or TRBV6-3 to TRBJ1-1; 7 bases line up with TRBD1. The germline CDR1 and CDR2 sequences are MNHEY and SVGEGT. There are 14 residues in the CDR3. J was trimmed by 2 bases and V by 7 bases; bases with no gene match: 7. The CDR3 DNA reads TGTGCCAGCATTATGGGACAGCTTAACACTGAAGCTTTCTTT. As protein: CASIMGQLNTEAFF.

This clonotype was counted many times. This sequence joins TRBV6-1 and TRBJ1-1; D is unclear. The V and J ends lost 7 bases and 7 bases respectively, with 19 bases between them. From germline, CDR1 is MNHNS and CDR2 SASEGT. CDR3 size: 14 residues. DNA for the CDR3: TGTGCCAGCACCGAAGGTCCCAGCCGGGATGAAGCTTTCTTT. Amino acids: CASTEGPSRDEAFF.

Many counts were recorded for this clonotype. This sequence joins TRBV2 and TRBJ1-5, with a tentative D call TRBD1 (5 bases). CDR3 length: 15 residues. V shed 5 bases and J shed 4 bases, with 15 bases lying between them. Germline V gene data show CDR1 as SNHLY and CDR2 as FYNNEI. This CDR3 is CASSPIRQCNQPQHF. The CDR3 nucleotides read TGTGCCAGCAGTCCCATCCGACAGTGTAATCAGCCCCAGCATTTT.

The chain links TRBV12-3 or TRBV12-4 to TRBJ1-3; D remains unclear. The CDR3 is made up of 14 amino acids. Trimming removed 2 bases at V and 2 bases at J, with 7 bases between. In nucleotides, the CDR3 is TGTGCCAGCAGTTTACCGGGTACTGGAAACACCATATATTTT. This codes for CASSLPGTGNTIYF.

Remarks on this clonotype: Possible read error: a much larger clone is one base away. The chain employs TRBV20-1 and TRBJ2-3; D gene unclear. The CDR3 runs to 14 residues. CDR1 DFQATT and CDR2 SNEGSKA come from the germline V gene (reference sequence). The CDR3 protein is CSARGRRQTETQYF. Written as DNA, the CDR3 is TGCAGTGCTAGAGGTCGCAGGCAAACAGAGACGCAGTATTTT.